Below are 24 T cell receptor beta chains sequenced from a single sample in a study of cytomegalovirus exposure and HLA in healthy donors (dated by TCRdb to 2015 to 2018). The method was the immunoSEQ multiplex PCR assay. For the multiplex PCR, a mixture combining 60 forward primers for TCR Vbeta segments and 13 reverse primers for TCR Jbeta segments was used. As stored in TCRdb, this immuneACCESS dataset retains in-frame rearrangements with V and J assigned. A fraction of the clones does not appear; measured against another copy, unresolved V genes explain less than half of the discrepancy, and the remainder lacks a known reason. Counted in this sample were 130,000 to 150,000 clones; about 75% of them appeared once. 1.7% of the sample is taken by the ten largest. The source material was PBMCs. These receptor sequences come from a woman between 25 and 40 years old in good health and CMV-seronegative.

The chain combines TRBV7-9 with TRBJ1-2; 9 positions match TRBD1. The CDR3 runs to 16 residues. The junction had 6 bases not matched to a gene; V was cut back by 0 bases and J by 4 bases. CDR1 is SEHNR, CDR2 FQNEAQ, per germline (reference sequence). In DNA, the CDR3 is TGTGCCAGCAGCTTAGCGGGACAGGGAGACCCCTATGGCTACACCTTC. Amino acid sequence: CASSLAGQGDPYGYTF.

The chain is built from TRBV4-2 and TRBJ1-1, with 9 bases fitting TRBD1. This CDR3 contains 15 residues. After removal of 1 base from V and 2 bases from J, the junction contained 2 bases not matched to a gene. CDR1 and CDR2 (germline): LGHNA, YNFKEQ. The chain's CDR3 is CASSQAGQGNTEAFF. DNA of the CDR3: TGTGCCAGCAGCCAAGCGGGACAGGGTAACACTGAAGCTTTCTTT.

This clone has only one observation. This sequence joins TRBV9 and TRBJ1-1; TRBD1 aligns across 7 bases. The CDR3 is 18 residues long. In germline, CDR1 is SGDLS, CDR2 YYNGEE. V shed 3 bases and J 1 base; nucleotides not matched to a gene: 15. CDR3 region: CASSDHRGSGQQNTEAFF. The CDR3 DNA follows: TGTGCCAGCAGCGACCATAGAGGATCGGGACAGCAGAACACTGAAGCTTTCTTT.

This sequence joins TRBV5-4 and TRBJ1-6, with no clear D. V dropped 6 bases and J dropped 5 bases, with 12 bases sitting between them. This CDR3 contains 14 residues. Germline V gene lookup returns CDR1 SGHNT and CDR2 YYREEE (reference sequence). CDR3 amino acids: CASNLRDNNSPLHF. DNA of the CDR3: TGTGCCAGCAACCTCCGGGATAATAATTCACCCCTCCACTTT.

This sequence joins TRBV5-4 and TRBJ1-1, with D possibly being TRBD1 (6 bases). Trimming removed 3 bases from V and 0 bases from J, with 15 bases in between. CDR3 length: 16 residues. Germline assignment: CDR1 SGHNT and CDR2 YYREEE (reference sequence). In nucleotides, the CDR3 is TGTGCCAGCAGCTCCAACAGGGTTACCATGAACACTGAAGCTTTCTTT. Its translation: CASSSNRVTMNTEAFF.

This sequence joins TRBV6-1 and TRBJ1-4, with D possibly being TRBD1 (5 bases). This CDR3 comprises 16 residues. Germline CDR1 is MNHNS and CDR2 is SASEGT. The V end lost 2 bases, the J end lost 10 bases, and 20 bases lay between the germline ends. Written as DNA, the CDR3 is TGTGCCAGCAGTGAACCCGGCGGTGGGGGGTTAGGAAAACTGTTTTTT. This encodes CASSEPGGGGLGKLFF.

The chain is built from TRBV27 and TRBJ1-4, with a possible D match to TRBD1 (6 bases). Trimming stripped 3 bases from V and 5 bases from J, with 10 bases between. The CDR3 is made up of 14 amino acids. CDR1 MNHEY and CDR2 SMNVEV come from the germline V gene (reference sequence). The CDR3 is CASSFGQLNEKLFF. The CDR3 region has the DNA TGTGCCAGCAGTTTTGGACAGCTGAATGAAAAACTGTTTTTT.

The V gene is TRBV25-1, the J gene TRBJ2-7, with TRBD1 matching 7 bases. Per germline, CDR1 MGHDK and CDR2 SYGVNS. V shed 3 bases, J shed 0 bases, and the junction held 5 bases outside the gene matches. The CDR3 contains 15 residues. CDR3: CASSDRQGASYEQYF. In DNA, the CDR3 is TGTGCCAGCAGTGACCGACAGGGAGCCTCCTACGAGCAGTACTTC.

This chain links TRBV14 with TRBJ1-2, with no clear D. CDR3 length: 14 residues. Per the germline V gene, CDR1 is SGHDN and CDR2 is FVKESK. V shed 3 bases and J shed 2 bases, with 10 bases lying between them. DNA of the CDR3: TGTGCCAGCAGCCATCACGGGAGCAACTATGGCTACACCTTC. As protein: CASSHHGSNYGYTF.

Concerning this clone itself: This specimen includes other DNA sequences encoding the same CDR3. The CDR3 spells CASSLLGQGHEQYF. Written as DNA, the CDR3 is TGTGCCAGCAGTTTATTGGGACAGGGGCATGAGCAGTACTTC. The chain couples TRBV28 to TRBJ2-7, with 10 bases fitting TRBD1. Looked up from germline, CDR1 is MDHEN and CDR2 is SYDVKM. Trimming removed 1 base from V and 7 bases from J; junction bases left unmatched: 4. This CDR3 contains 14 residues.

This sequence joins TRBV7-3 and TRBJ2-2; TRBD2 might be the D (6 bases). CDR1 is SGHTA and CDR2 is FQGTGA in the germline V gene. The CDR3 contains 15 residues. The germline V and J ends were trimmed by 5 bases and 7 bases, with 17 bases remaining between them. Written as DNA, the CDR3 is TGTGCCAGCAGCCTAATGCGGGGAGGTAGCGGGGAGCTGTTTTTT. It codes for CASSLMRGGSGELFF.

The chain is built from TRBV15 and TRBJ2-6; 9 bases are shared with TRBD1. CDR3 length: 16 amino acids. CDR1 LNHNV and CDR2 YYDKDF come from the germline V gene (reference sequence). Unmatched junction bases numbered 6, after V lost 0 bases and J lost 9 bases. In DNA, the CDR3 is TGTGCCACCAGCAGAGAGACAGGGGGTGGTCTCAACGTCCTGACTTTC. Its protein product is CATSRETGGGLNVLTF.

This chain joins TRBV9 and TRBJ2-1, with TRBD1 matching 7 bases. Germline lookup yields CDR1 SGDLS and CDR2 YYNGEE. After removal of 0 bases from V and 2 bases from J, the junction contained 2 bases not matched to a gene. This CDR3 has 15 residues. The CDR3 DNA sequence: TGTGCCAGCAGCGTAGTCCAGGGGGCCTACAATGAGCAGTTCTTC. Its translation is CASSVVQGAYNEQFF.

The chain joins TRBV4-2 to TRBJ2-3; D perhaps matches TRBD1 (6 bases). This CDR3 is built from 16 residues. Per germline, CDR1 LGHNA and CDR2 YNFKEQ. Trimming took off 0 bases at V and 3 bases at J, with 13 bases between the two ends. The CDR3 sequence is CASSQDPRGNTDTQYF. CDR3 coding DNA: TGTGCCAGCAGCCAAGATCCAAGGGGGAATACAGATACGCAGTATTTT.

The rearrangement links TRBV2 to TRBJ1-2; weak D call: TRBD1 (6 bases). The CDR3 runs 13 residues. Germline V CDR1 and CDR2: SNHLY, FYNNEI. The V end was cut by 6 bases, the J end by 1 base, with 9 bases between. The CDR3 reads CASSRDNNYGYTF. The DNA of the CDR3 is TGTGCCAGCAGCCGGGACAATAACTATGGCTACACCTTC.

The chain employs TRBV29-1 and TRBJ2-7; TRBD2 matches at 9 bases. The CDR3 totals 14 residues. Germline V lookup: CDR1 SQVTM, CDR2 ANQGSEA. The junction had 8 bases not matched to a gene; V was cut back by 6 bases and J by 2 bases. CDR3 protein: CSVSTSGRPYEQYF. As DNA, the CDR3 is TGCAGCGTCTCGACTAGCGGAAGACCCTACGAGCAGTACTTC.

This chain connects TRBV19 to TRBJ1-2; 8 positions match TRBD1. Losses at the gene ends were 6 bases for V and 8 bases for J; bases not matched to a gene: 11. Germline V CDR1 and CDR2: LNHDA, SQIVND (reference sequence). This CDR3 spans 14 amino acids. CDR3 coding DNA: TGTGCCAGTAGGCGGACAGGGAAGATTTACGGCTACACCTTC. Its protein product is CASRRTGKIYGYTF. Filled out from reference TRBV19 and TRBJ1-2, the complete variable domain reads DGGITQSPKYLFRKEGQNVTLSCEQNLNHDAMYWYRQDPGQGLRLIYYSQIVNDFQKGDIAEGYSVSREKKESFPLTVTSAQKNPTAFYLCASRRTGKIYGYTFGSGTRLTVV.

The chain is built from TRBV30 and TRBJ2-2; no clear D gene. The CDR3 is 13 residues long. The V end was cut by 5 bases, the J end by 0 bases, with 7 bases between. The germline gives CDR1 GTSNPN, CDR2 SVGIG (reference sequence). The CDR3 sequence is CAWLYTNTGELFF. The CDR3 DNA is TGTGCCTGGTTGTATACGAACACCGGGGAGCTGTTTTTT.

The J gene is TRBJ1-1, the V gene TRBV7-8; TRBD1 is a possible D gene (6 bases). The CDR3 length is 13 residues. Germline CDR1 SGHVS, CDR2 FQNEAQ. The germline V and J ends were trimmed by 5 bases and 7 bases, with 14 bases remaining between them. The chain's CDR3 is CASSRTEVSEAFF. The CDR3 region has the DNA TGTGCCAGCAGCCGGACAGAGGTCAGTGAAGCTTTCTTT.

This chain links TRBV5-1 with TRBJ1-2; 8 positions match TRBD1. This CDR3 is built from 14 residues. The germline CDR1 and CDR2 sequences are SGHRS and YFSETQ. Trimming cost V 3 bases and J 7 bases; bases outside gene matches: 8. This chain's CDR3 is CASSSTGGSVGYTF. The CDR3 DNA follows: TGCGCCAGCAGCTCCACAGGGGGGTCGGTTGGCTACACCTTC.

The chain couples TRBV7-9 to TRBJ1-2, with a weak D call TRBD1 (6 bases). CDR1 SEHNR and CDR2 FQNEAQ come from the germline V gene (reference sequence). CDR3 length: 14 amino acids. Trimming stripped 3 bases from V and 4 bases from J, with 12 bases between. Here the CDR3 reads CASSFAGDAYGYTF. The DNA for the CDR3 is TGTGCCAGCAGCTTCGCAGGGGATGCCTATGGCTACACCTTC.

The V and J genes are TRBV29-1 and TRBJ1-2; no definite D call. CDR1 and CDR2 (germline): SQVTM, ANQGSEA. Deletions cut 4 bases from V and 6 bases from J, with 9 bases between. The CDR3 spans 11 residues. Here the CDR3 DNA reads TGCAGCGTTGGACAAGCGGATGGCTACACCTTC. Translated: CSVGQADGYTF. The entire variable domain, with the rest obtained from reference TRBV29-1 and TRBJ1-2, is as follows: SAVISQKPSRDICQRGTSLTIQCQVDSQVTMMFWYRQQPGQSLTLIATANQGSEATYESGFVIDKFPISRPNLTFSTLTVSNMSPEDSSIYLCSVGQADGYTFGSGTRLTVV.

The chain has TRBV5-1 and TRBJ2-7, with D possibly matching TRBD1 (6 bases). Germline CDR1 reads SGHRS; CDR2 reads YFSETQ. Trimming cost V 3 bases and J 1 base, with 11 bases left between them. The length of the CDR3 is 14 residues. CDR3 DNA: TGCGCCAGCAGCTCTTCCGGGACATCCTACGAGCAGTACTTC. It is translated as CASSSSGTSYEQYF.

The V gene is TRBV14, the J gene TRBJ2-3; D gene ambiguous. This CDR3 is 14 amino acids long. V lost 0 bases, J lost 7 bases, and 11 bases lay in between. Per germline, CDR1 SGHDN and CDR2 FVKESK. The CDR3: CASSQDRDSYTQYF. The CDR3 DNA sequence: TGTGCCAGCAGCCAAGATCGAGACTCATATACGCAGTATTTT.